The 5 T cell receptor beta chains below were found in one sample sequenced in a study of T cell changes during pregnancy in multiple sclerosis. Clones were sequenced by immunoSEQ multiplex PCR, and TCRdb holds only the in-frame ones, with some missing. The table has over 65,000 clones, roughly 90% seen once. The source was peripheral blood, collected in the first trimester of pregnancy. The source of these receptors is a female donor in good health, enrolled as a control in a pregnancy study.

The genes are TRBV7-2 and TRBJ1-2, with D perhaps matching TRBD1 (6 bases). The CDR3 is made up of 14 amino acids. Germline values: CDR1 SGHTA, CDR2 FQGNSA. Deletions cut 4 bases from V and 4 bases from J, with 13 bases between. CDR3 in DNA: TGTGCCAGCAGCTCTCGACAGGTCTCCTATGGCTACACCTTC. Amino acids: CASSSRQVSYGYTF. The full variable domain, in which reference TRBV7-2 and TRBJ1-2 provide the parts outside the CDR3, is GAGVSQSPSNKVTEKGKDVELRCDPISGHTALYWYRQSLGQGLEFLIYFQGNSAPDKSGLPSDRFSAERTGGSVSTLTIQRTQQEDSAVYLCASSSRQVSYGYTFGSGTRLTVV.

The chain links TRBV28 to TRBJ1-1, with 8 bases matching TRBD1. The germline CDR1 and CDR2 sequences are MDHEN and SYDVKM. The CDR3 runs to 14 residues. With 6 bases clipped from V and 5 bases from J, the junction kept 8 bases outside the gene matches. CDR3 sequence reads: CASSLTGVGTEAFF. The CDR3 DNA is TGTGCCAGCAGCCTGACAGGGGTCGGAACTGAAGCTTTCTTT.

In its sample, this clone was seen once. This chain uses TRBV10-3 with TRBJ2-5; D remains unclear. Germline V gives CDR1 ENHRY, CDR2 SYGVKD. V was pared by 0 bases and J by 3 bases, with 17 bases between. The CDR3 runs to 17 residues. The CDR3 protein is CAISESPSYGLEETQYF. In nucleotides, the CDR3 is TGTGCCATCAGTGAGTCACCAAGCTACGGTTTAGAAGAGACCCAGTACTTC.

The V gene is TRBV11-3, the J gene TRBJ2-2; maybe TRBD1 (6 bases). Germline V gene sequence: CDR1 SGHNT, CDR2 YENEEA. This CDR3 is 17 amino acids long. The V and J ends lost 5 bases and 2 bases respectively, with 18 bases between them. CDR3 in amino acids: CASSLAPSDSNTGELFF. In DNA form, the CDR3 reads TGTGCCAGCAGCCTGGCGCCCTCGGACAGTAACACCGGGGAGCTGTTTTTT.

V and J are TRBV2 and TRBJ2-2; the D is unclear. Trimming took off 5 bases at V and 6 bases at J, with 4 bases between the two ends. CDR3 size: 11 residues. Germline values: CDR1 SNHLY, CDR2 FYNNEI. CDR3 protein: CASSRAGELFF. Here the CDR3 DNA reads TGTGCCAGCAGTCGAGCCGGGGAGCTGTTTTTT.